One sample yielded the 28 T cell receptor beta chains listed below, sequenced in a study of cytomegalovirus exposure and HLA in healthy donors. The assay was immunoSEQ multiplex PCR, and TCRdb's table has in-frame clones only and misses some. This table has around 86,000 clones, 80% to 95% appearing once. The specimen sequenced was PBMCs. The source of these receptors is a woman in her 30s in good health and CMV-seropositive.

This chain uses TRBV5-1 with TRBJ2-2, with D tentatively TRBD2 (6 bases). The CDR3 is 16 residues long. V was pared by 2 bases and J by 2 bases, with 13 bases between. Per the germline V gene, CDR1 is SGHRS and CDR2 is YFSETQ. The CDR3 protein is CASSFSAGTNTGELFF. The CDR3 coding sequence is TGCGCCAGCAGCTTTTCCGCAGGGACTAACACCGGGGAGCTGTTTTTT.

The chain joins TRBV4-1 to TRBJ2-6, with 13 bases fitting TRBD2. The V gene's germline CDR1 is MGHRA and CDR2 YSYEKL. Trimming took 4 bases from V and 4 from J; bases not matched to a gene: 16. This CDR3 has 21 amino acids. DNA of the CDR3: TGCGCCAGCAGCCGACTAACGGAGCAACTAGCGGGAGGGGTGGGGGCCAACGTCCTGACTTTC. It codes for CASSRLTEQLAGGVGANVLTF.

The chain carries TRBV14 and TRBJ2-5, with TRBD1 as a possible D gene (6 bases). The CDR3 is 14 residues long. V was shortened by 0 bases and J by 5 bases, with 10 bases between the two germline ends. Germline assignment: CDR1 SGHDN and CDR2 FVKESK. The CDR3 sequence is CASSQDRGWETQYF. The CDR3 DNA follows: TGTGCCAGCAGCCAAGACAGGGGCTGGGAGACCCAGTACTTC.

The rearrangement uses TRBV28 and TRBJ1-1, with unresolved D. There are 12 residues in the CDR3. Germline V gene data show CDR1 as MDHEN and CDR2 as SYDVKM. The V end was cut by 5 bases, the J end by 7 bases, with 11 bases between. The CDR3 sequence is CASSLVTSEAFF. CDR3 sequence (DNA): TGTGCCAGCAGTCTCGTGACAAGTGAAGCTTTCTTT. The whole variable domain, filled in from reference TRBV28 and TRBJ1-1, reads DVKVTQSSRYLVKRTGEKVFLECVQDMDHENMFWYRQDPGLGLRLIYFSYDVKMKEKGDIPEGYSVSREKKERFSLILESASTNQTSMYLCASSLVTSEAFFGQGTRLTVV.

The chain combines TRBV13 with TRBJ1-2; 8 nucleotides align to TRBD1. This CDR3 has 15 residues. Germline CDR1 and CDR2: PRHDT and FYEKMQ (reference sequence). The V segment lost 0 bases and the J segment 4 bases; nucleotides outside the gene matches: 4. CDR3 coding DNA: TGTGCCAGCAGCTTAGGTGCAGGGGGCACCTATGGCTACACCTTC. Protein sequence: CASSLGAGGTYGYTF.

This sequence joins TRBV19 and TRBJ2-7; a possible D gene is TRBD2 (6 bases). The CDR3 is made up of 12 amino acids. With 3 bases removed from V and 6 bases from J, the gap between germline ends came to 9 bases. Per the germline V gene, CDR1 is LNHDA and CDR2 is SQIVND (reference sequence). CDR3 nucleotide sequence: TGTGCCAGTAGTATTCGGGGAGGCGAGCAGTACTTC. Translation gives CASSIRGGEQYF. Using reference TRBV19 and TRBJ2-7 for the parts outside the CDR3, the full variable domain is DGGITQSPKYLFRKEGQNVTLSCEQNLNHDAMYWYRQDPGQGLRLIYYSQIVNDFQKGDIAEGYSVSREKKESFPLTVTSAQKNPTAFYLCASSIRGGEQYFGPGTRLTVT.

This clone showed up just once. V and J are TRBV13 and TRBJ1-1; D ambiguous. V was trimmed by 7 bases and J by 0 bases, leaving 15 bases between them. Germline loops: CDR1 PRHDT, CDR2 FYEKMQ (reference sequence). This CDR3 spans 15 amino acids. The CDR3 nucleotides are TGTGCCAGCACCGGCGGCGGGGAACTGAACACTGAAGCTTTCTTT. This translates into CASTGGGELNTEAFF. Complete variable domain (other parts from reference TRBV13 and TRBJ1-1): AAGVIQSPRHLIKEKRETATLKCYPIPRHDTVYWYQQGPGQDPQFLISFYEKMQSDKGSIPDRFSAQQFSDYHSELNMSSLELGDSALYFCASTGGGELNTEAFFGQGTRLTVV.

This clone showed up just a few times. The chain recombines TRBV29-1 with TRBJ1-3, with D hard to call. This CDR3 has 12 residues. The germline V gene encodes CDR1 SQVTM and CDR2 ANQGSEA. V shed 4 bases and J shed 4 bases, with 8 bases lying between them. DNA of the CDR3: TGCAGCGTTGCCGGGGAAGGAAACACCATATATTTT. Translation gives CSVAGEGNTIYF.

This clone was counted once. The rearrangement uses TRBV11-2 and TRBJ2-3; 13 bases fit TRBD2. Unmatched junction bases numbered 8, after V lost 5 bases and J lost 6 bases. The germline gives CDR1 SGHAT, CDR2 FQNNGV. This CDR3 is 16 amino acids long. The DNA for the CDR3 is TGTGCCAGCAGCCTCAGACTAGCGGGAGGTTTTGATACGCAGTATTTT. Translating it yields CASSLRLAGGFDTQYF.

This chain links TRBV6-6 with TRBJ1-1; 9 bases are shared with TRBD1. Germline-derived CDR1 and CDR2 are MNHNY and SVGAGI (reference sequence). Trimming removed 10 bases from V and 1 base from J; junction bases left unmatched: 10. The CDR3 totals 15 residues. CDR3 nucleotide sequence: TGTGCCACCCACACAGGGGGCGAGTCGAACACTGAAGCTTTCTTT. Protein sequence: CATHTGGESNTEAFF.

The chain links TRBV28 to TRBJ2-3; possible D gene TRBD2, 5 bases. Per germline, CDR1 MDHEN and CDR2 SYDVKM. The CDR3 is 16 residues long. V was cut by 5 bases and J by 0 bases, with 15 bases left in between. This CDR3 is CASSPLVGGSTDTQYF. CDR3 in DNA: TGTGCCAGCAGTCCGCTGGTAGGAGGAAGCACAGATACGCAGTATTTT.

This chain links TRBV27 with TRBJ2-3; TRBD2 aligns across 13 bases. Germline CDR1 and CDR2: MNHEY and SMNVEV (reference sequence). Trimming removed 6 bases from V and 2 bases from J; junction bases left unmatched: 5. The CDR3 has 16 amino acids. CDR3 protein: CASSRGLAGFTDTQYF. The CDR3 bases are TGTGCCAGCAGCCGGGGACTAGCGGGATTCACAGATACGCAGTATTTT.

A single count supports this clone. The chain links TRBV28 to TRBJ2-7; D might be TRBD1 (6 bases). The CDR3 is made up of 13 amino acids. From germline, CDR1 is MDHEN and CDR2 SYDVKM. V was cut by 6 bases and J by 4 bases, with 13 bases left in between. This CDR3 is CASSPFRGYEQYF. The DNA of the CDR3 is TGTGCCAGCAGCCCTTTCAGGGGTTACGAGCAGTACTTC.

V usage is TRBV28 and J usage is TRBJ1-4, with 7 positions matching TRBD1. The CDR3 has 14 amino acids. V was pared by 6 bases and J by 8 bases, with 9 bases of the junction left unmatched. Germline CDR1 reads MDHEN; CDR2 reads SYDVKM. CDR3 region: CASSRGQIFEKLFF. Written as DNA, the CDR3 is TGTGCCAGCAGCCGGGGACAGATCTTCGAAAAACTGTTTTTT.

The chain carries TRBV18 and TRBJ2-1; 8 bases agree with TRBD2. CDR1 is KGHSH, CDR2 LQKENI, per germline. With 4 bases clipped from V and 7 bases from J, the junction kept 9 bases outside the gene matches. This CDR3 contains 15 residues. CDR3 in amino acids: CASSLGLDMENEQFF. The CDR3 DNA sequence: TGTGCCAGCTCACTGGGACTAGACATGGAGAATGAGCAGTTCTTC.

The J gene is TRBJ2-7, the V gene TRBV5-8, with TRBD2 identical over 12 bases. J gave up 1 base and V 4 bases, and 3 bases lay outside the gene matches. CDR3 length: 15 residues. The germline V gene encodes CDR1 SGHTS and CDR2 YDEGEE. The CDR3 nucleotides read TGTGCCAGCAGCCCGGGACTAGCGGGTTCCTACGAGCAGTACTTC. Translating gives CASSPGLAGSYEQYF.

V gene TRBV27 combines with J gene TRBJ2-7; D may be TRBD1 (5 bases). Germline V gene sequence: CDR1 MNHEY, CDR2 SMNVEV (reference sequence). The CDR3 consists of 13 residues. The germline V and J ends were trimmed by 0 bases and 12 bases, with 15 bases remaining between them. In DNA form, the CDR3 reads TGTGCCAGCAGTTTATCGCTCACTCGCAGGGTGTACTTC. It yields the protein CASSLSLTRRVYF.

The J gene is TRBJ2-7, the V gene TRBV2, with a tentative D call TRBD1 (5 bases). The CDR3 spans 14 residues. CDR1 is SNHLY and CDR2 is FYNNEI in the germline V gene. Trimming took 1 base from V and 2 from J, leaving 9 bases between them. Here the CDR3 DNA reads TGTGCCAGCAGTGAAGTGCAGGGCGCCTACGAGCAGTACTTC. It yields the protein CASSEVQGAYEQYF.

The rearrangement uses TRBV7-2 and TRBJ2-1; TRBD2 matches at 9 bases. J was trimmed by 4 bases and V by 3 bases; bases with no gene match: 13. The germline V gene has CDR1 SGHTA and CDR2 FQGNSA. The CDR3 covers 18 residues. DNA for the CDR3: TGTGCCAGCAGCTTTAGCCCGTACAGCGGGAGGCGGTACAATGAGCAGTTCTTC. It yields the protein CASSFSPYSGRRYNEQFF.

This chain connects TRBV28 to TRBJ2-2; 11 nucleotides agree with TRBD2. Per the germline V gene, CDR1 is MDHEN and CDR2 is SYDVKM. CDR3 length: 14 residues. V dropped 8 bases and J dropped 7; count of bases not matched to a gene: 6. The CDR3 spells CASRTSGSFGELFF. The CDR3 DNA reads as TGTGCCAGCCGCACTAGCGGGAGCTTCGGGGAGCTGTTTTTT.

The chain uses TRBV15 and TRBJ1-4; the D is unclear. Germline V gene sequence: CDR1 LNHNV, CDR2 YYDKDF (reference sequence). The CDR3 is 17 residues long. Trimming pared 0 bases from V and 0 bases from J, leaving 11 bases between. CDR3 in amino acids: CATSRDLVGSTNEKLFF. The CDR3, as DNA: TGTGCCACCAGCAGAGATCTAGTTGGGTCAACTAATGAAAAACTGTTTTTT.

CDR3 nucleotide sequence: TGTGCCAGCAGCTTGGGACAGGGCCTGGCTAATGAGCAGTTCTTC. This encodes CASSLGQGLANEQFF. This chain joins TRBV5-4 and TRBJ2-1, with 7 bases aligning to TRBD1. The J segment lost 7 bases and the V segment lost 0 bases, leaving 7 bases of the junction unmatched. CDR1 SGHNT and CDR2 YYREEE come from the germline V gene (reference sequence). This CDR3 spans 15 amino acids.

The rearrangement links TRBV28 to TRBJ2-5, with TRBD1 matching over 9 bases. Trimming cost V 4 bases and J 5 bases; bases outside gene matches: 8. The CDR3 has 15 residues. Germline-derived CDR1 and CDR2 are MDHEN and SYDVKM. The CDR3 bases are TGTGCCAGCAGTTCACCCCTCGACAGGGGGGAGACCCAGTACTTC. Protein product: CASSSPLDRGETQYF.

The V call is TRBV23-1, the J call TRBJ2-1; no clear D. TRBV23-1 is assigned to the ORF class and has an uncertain function. The length of the CDR3 is 14 residues. With 2 bases removed from V and 9 bases from J, the gap between germline ends came to 14 bases. CDR3 loop: CASSQAFRVGEQFF. As DNA, the CDR3 is TGCGCCAGCAGTCAAGCTTTTCGGGTTGGTGAGCAGTTCTTC.

V and J are TRBV2 and TRBJ1-5; D not certain. V shed 4 bases and J shed 8 bases, with 12 bases lying between them. The CDR3 is 13 amino acids. CDR1 is SNHLY, CDR2 FYNNEI, per germline. The CDR3 DNA reads TGTGCCAGCAGTGCCGGGTCAATGGAGCCCCAGCATTTT. This sequence encodes CASSAGSMEPQHF.

The V gene is TRBV7-8, the J gene TRBJ1-2; a possible D gene is TRBD1 (5 bases). CDR1 and CDR2 (germline): SGHVS, FQNEAQ. The CDR3 is 12 residues long. Between the trimmed V and J ends, which lost 2 bases and 8 bases, there was a span of 9 bases. The CDR3 DNA sequence: TGTGCCAGCAGCTTAAAGGGGATGGGCTACACCTTC. Amino acids: CASSLKGMGYTF.

The V gene is TRBV6-5, the J gene TRBJ2-1; D gene unclear. Trimming left V 0 bases short and J 8 bases short, with 11 bases between. The CDR3 is 14 amino acids. CDR1 is MNHEY, CDR2 SVGAGI, per germline. CDR3 residues: CASSYSINRYEQFF. CDR3 nucleotides: TGTGCCAGCAGTTACTCGATCAATCGGTATGAGCAGTTCTTC.

V usage is TRBV15 and J usage is TRBJ1-2; D call uncertain. Germline V lookup: CDR1 LNHNV, CDR2 YYDKDF (reference sequence). The length of the CDR3 is 12 residues. V gave up 1 base and J gave up 8 bases, with 8 bases separating them. CDR3 residues: CATSRAGRGYTF. The CDR3 bases are TGTGCCACCAGCAGAGCGGGGAGAGGCTACACCTTC. Drawing the rest from reference TRBV15 and TRBJ1-2, the complete variable domain is DAMVIQNPRYQVTQFGKPVTLSCSQTLNHNVMYWYQQKSSQAPKLLFHYYDKDFNNEADTPDNFQSRRPNTSFCFLDIRSPGLGDTAMYLCATSRAGRGYTFGSGTRLTVV.